This TCR beta chain originates from a study of shared clonotypes between healthy human individuals (dated by TCRdb to the early 2020s). General notes on the study: Three men and a couple of women, aged 18 to 49 years, made up the cohort. For each donor, three plates each were used for CD4 naive and CD4 memory, two plates were used for CD8 naive, and one plate was used for CD8 memory. Blood TCR repertoires of several healthy adults were deeply sequenced to estimate repertoire size and the extent of clonotype sharing between individuals. Libraries were prepared and TCR repertoires were sequenced by different laboratories using diverse techniques, in order to increase sequencing depth and limit assay-specific biases. Each donor's leukapheresis produced roughly between about 0.8 and 8.9 billion PBMCs. What the study reported, not specific to this receptor: Higher generation probabilities were observed for clonotypes shared by all four sorted-subset donors than for non-shared clonotypes. Naive subsets generally had larger estimated clonotype richness than memory subsets. Based on pairwise subsampling, the degree of clonotype sharing among donors was expected to be affected by sequencing depth. The genetic and exposure-history diversity represented was limited by the small number of donors. Across a handful of donors, around 5.4% of naive CD4, around 3.3% of naive CD8, around 2.1% of memory CD4, and 0.4% of memory CD8 clonotypes were shared. Sampling was restricted to blood, and TCR repertoires in tissues likely differ from the TCR repertoires found in blood. Incomplete sequencing was indicated by rarefaction of sorted-subset datasets, despite the large sequencing depth.

CD8 naive samples were obtained by positive selection for CCR7 among CD45RO-negative cells, yielding a CD45RA+CCR7+ population from which TemRA cells were excluded. Healthy HIV-negative adults with no recently reported acute infections or vaccinations were included as donors. Every donor was a Caucasian adult residing in Nashville, Tennessee, USA. Blood was collected by leukapheresis, and PBMCs were isolated by Ficoll-Histopaque density gradient centrifugation and then cryopreserved in liquid nitrogen vapor phase. Analytical flow cytometry was used to check the purity and quantity of each magnetically sorted T cell population. Each sorted fraction had its genomic DNA isolated and then quantified by UV absorbance on a Nanodrop 2000c. With regard to this clone: Its antigen is not yet known. Base qualities were left out, and no much larger clone turns up one base away.

Measured from the cysteine to the phenylalanine, the CDR3 is 15 residues long. Of all the DNA, just the CDR3 is kept, 45 bases in frame from base 1. Germline trimming: 1 base from V, 4 bases from J; junction bases outside gene matches: 6. CDR1 and CDR2, looked up from the germline V gene, are MGHRA and YSYEKL. Using the deep immunoSEQ assay, multiplex PCR amplified TCR CDR3 regions from genomic DNA. Extracted genomic DNA from each cell subset was spread evenly across all wells of several immunoSEQ 96-well plates, with each plate serving as a replicate. For sorted subsets, about 200 ng genomic DNA, equal to 30,000 to 35,000 T cell genomes, was loaded into each replicate PCR. Purified libraries were measured with a Qubit 3.0 fluorometer, size-checked on a Bioanalyzer 2100, and measured again with the KAPA Library Quantification kit. Every immunoSEQ 96-well plate was sequenced on a dedicated single-read 150-cycle Illumina NextSeq 550 flow cell. The study's own analysis went as follows. Because the immunoSEQ output held only junctional sequences and lacked quality scores, the filtering could not match the filtering applied to full-length reads. Sequences were annotated with PyIR, a Python wrapper for IgBLAST v1.9, and V/J genes and CDR3 were assigned using IMGT germline references. Reads were removed for weak V/J assignments (E-value above 1e-6), missing CDR3, stop codons, out-of-frame junctions, or ambiguous translated residues. V3J clonotypes were defined by identical inferred V gene, J gene, and CDR3 amino acid sequence. Percentage overlap between repertoires was computed as shared unique clonotypes divided by the size of the smaller repertoire. Repertoire richness was assessed with RTK rarefaction, the Chao1 estimator, and Recon v2.1 estimates of unobserved clonotypes. OLGA was used to compute generation probabilities for all TCRbeta clonotypes that the gDNA method yielded from a handful of donors. The clones in this table, taken by TCRdb from immuneACCESS, are in-frame only. Not every clone is retained; where verified, under half of the shortfall comes from an unresolved V gene, and the cause of the rest is unknown. That table gives V, J and clone size, and the DNA gave D and trimming. This sample holds over 2 million clones; about 94% were observed only once. The ten largest clones add up to more than 0.95% of the sample.

The chain was built from TRBV4-1 and TRBJ2-7; the central 8 bases match TRBD1. Input material: naive CD8+ T cells sorted from blood. The cell subset or site label here, explained by the study, means: CD45RA+CCR7+. The clonotype was recovered from a man between 18 and 35 years old in good health. The nucleotide sequence reads TGCGCCAGCAGCCAAGCAGACAGGGGCGTATACGAGCAGTACTTC. The encoded protein is CASSQADRGVYEQYF.